The 12 T cell receptor beta chains given below trace back to one sample, sequenced in a study of T cells in Graves' hyperthyroidism and ophthalmopathy. Amplified regions were TCR beta CDR3 sequences from RNA transcripts. When the TCR CDR3 underwent first-round RT-PCR, the HTBI primer set was used. In TCRdb, the multiplex PCR reads were re-called with MiXCR into one record per CDR3 protein. Found here are about 710,000 distinct CDR3 sequences, about 15% of them singletons; the top ten hold roughly 8%. Source material: blood. The receptors were sampled from a man between 18 and 35 years old with Graves' hyperthyroidism.

This clonotype was picked up many times. The gene calls are TRBV18 and TRBJ2-5; 7 bases are shared with TRBD1. The CDR3 totals 17 residues. From germline, CDR1 is KGHSH and CDR2 LQKENI. V lost 2 bases and J lost 3; bases outside the gene matches: 12. The CDR3, as DNA: TGTGCCAGCTCACCATATCCAATTCCGGGACAGAAAGAGACCCAGTACTTC. It yields the protein CASSPYPIPGQKETQYF.

On this clonotype itself: A read error may explain this, as a much larger clone is one base away. This chain joins TRBV27 and TRBJ1-2; tentative D call: TRBD1 (5 bases). The V gene's germline CDR1 is MNHEY and CDR2 SMNVEV (reference sequence). The CDR3 totals 13 residues. For the CDR3, the DNA is TGTGACGCCAGACGGGGCCCACTCTATGGCTACACCTTC. This codes for CDARRGPLYGYTF.

About this clonotype itself: Since a much larger clone is just one base distant, this may be a read error. The rearrangement uses TRBV6-1 and TRBJ1-1; D is ambiguous. Trimming took 8 bases from V and 5 from J, leaving 12 bases between them. CDR1 and CDR2 (germline): MNHNS, SASEGT. The CDR3 is 12 residues long. CDR3 DNA: TGTGCCAGCTCGGCGGCCCATACTGAAGCTTTCTTT. Amino acids: CASSAAHTEAFF.

This clonotype was observed many times. Mismatch with germline at one junction end may stem from a read error. The rearrangement joins TRBV29-1 to TRBJ2-7; 9 bases are shared with TRBD1. The CDR3 has 16 residues. Germline loops: CDR1 SQVTM, CDR2 ANQGSEA. CDR3 DNA: TGCAGCGCTGAAGGGCTCCGGACAGGGGCTTGGTACGAGCAGTACTTC. Amino acids: CSAEGLRTGAWYEQYF.

This clonotype showed up many times. This chain connects TRBV11-3 to TRBJ2-2; no definite D call. CDR1 is SGHNT, CDR2 YENEEA, per germline. The CDR3 spans 13 residues. V was cut by 6 bases and J by 6 bases, with 11 bases left in between. The CDR3 DNA is TGTGCCAGCAGTTCGGTGGGATCCGGGGAGCTGTTTTTT. Protein sequence: CASSSVGSGELFF.

The chain has TRBV27 and TRBJ2-1; 7 bases are a match to TRBD2. This CDR3 has 16 residues. V trimming: 6 bases; J trimming: 6 bases; junction bases outside the gene matches: 14. Germline V CDR1 and CDR2: MNHEY, SMNVEV (reference sequence). CDR3 amino acids: CASRGGEGPNPNEQFF. In DNA, the CDR3 is TGTGCCAGCAGGGGGGGGGAGGGCCCGAACCCCAATGAGCAGTTCTTC.

The gene calls are TRBV29-1 and TRBJ2-2; TRBD1 or TRBD2 may be the D gene (6 bases each). Trimming pared 3 bases from V and 8 bases from J, leaving 19 bases between. The CDR3 extends over 15 amino acids. Germline V lookup: CDR1 SQVTM, CDR2 ANQGSEA. The CDR3 here is CSVELAEGVRGELFF. Here the CDR3 DNA reads TGCAGCGTTGAGTTAGCGGAGGGGGTGAGGGGGGAGCTGTTTTTT.

The chain links TRBV11-3 to TRBJ2-5; D call uncertain. This CDR3 is built from 13 residues. Trimming took 5 bases from V and 4 from J, leaving 11 bases between them. From germline, CDR1 is SGHNT and CDR2 YENEEA. The CDR3 sequence is CASSVEGSETQYF. Written as DNA, the CDR3 is TGTGCCAGCAGCGTGGAAGGTTCAGAGACCCAGTACTTC.

In its sample, this clonotype was seen many times. The V and J genes are TRBV20-1 and TRBJ2-1; TRBD2 matches 12 bases. The V segment lost 3 bases and the J segment 0 bases; nucleotides outside the gene matches: 6. The CDR3 runs to 17 residues. CDR1 is DFQATT and CDR2 is SNEGSKA in the germline V gene (reference sequence). The CDR3: CSASGTSGRFSYNEQFF. The CDR3 coding sequence is TGCAGTGCTAGCGGGACTAGCGGGCGCTTCTCCTACAATGAGCAGTTCTTC.

This clonotype was detected only a few times. This chain links TRBV6-1 with TRBJ1-2, with no clear D. Germline CDR1 is MNHNS and CDR2 is SASEGT. The CDR3 has 15 residues. Trimming took 5 bases from V and 4 from J, leaving 17 bases between them. Written as DNA, the CDR3 is TGTGCCAGCAGTCGGATCAGTGAGGCTTCCTATGGCTACACCTTC. As protein: CASSRISEASYGYTF.

The sample holds a few counts of this clonotype. Germline is not matched at one junction end, which may reflect a read error. This chain connects TRBV11-3 to TRBJ2-1; TRBD2 agrees at 7 bases. The germline CDR1 and CDR2 sequences are SGHNT and YENEEA. The CDR3 has 15 residues. Written as DNA, the CDR3 is TGTGCCTGCAGCTTAGCGGGCGACAGTTACAATGAGCAGTTCTTC. This encodes CACSLAGDSYNEQFF. Full variable domain (rest looked up from reference TRBV11-3 and TRBJ2-1): EAGVVQSPRYKIIEKKQPVAFWCNPISGHNTLYWYLQNLGQGPELLIRYENEEAVDDSQLPKDRFSAERLKGVDSTLKIQPAELGDSAVYLCACSLAGDSYNEQFFGPGTRLTVL.

In this sample, this clonotype turned up many times. The rearrangement joins TRBV27 to TRBJ2-7, with 7 bases fitting TRBD1. V shed 5 bases, J shed 1 base, and the junction held 8 bases outside the gene matches. CDR3 length: 15 residues. CDR1 is MNHEY, CDR2 SMNVEV, per germline (reference sequence). In DNA, the CDR3 is TGTGCCAGCAGTCCAAGGACAGGAGCTTCCTACGAGCAGTACTTC. This sequence encodes CASSPRTGASYEQYF.